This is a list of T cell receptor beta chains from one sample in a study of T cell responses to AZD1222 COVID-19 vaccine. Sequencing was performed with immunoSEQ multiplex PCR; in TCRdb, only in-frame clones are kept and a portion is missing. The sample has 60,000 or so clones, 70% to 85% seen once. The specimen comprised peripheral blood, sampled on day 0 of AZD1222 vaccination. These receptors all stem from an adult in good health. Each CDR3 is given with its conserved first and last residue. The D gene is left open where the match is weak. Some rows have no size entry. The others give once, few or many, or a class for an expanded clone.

CDR3aa: CASSLGGVPEAFF; CDR3nt: TGTGCCAGCAGCTTAGGGGGGGTCCCTGAAGCTTTCTTT; j_gene: TRBJ1-1; abundance: .; d_gene: .; v_gene: TRBV7-9
CDR3aa: CASSLRTATEAFF; CDR3nt: TGTGCCAGCAGTTTACGGACCGCCACTGAAGCTTTCTTT; j_gene: TRBJ1-1; abundance: .; d_gene: .; v_gene: TRBV27
CDR3aa: CASSLVGSGETQYF; CDR3nt: TGTGCCAGCAGCTTAGTAGGGTCGGGAGAGACCCAGTACTTC; j_gene: TRBJ2-5; abundance: .; d_gene: .; v_gene: TRBV7-2
CDR3aa: CAISTGVGYTF; CDR3nt: TGTGCCATCAGTACAGGGGTTGGCTACACCTTC; j_gene: TRBJ1-2; abundance: .; d_gene: TRBD1; v_gene: TRBV10-3
CDR3aa: CASSQGLENTQYF; CDR3nt: TGTGCCAGCAGCCAGGGACTAGAAAATACGCAGTATTTT; j_gene: TRBJ2-3; abundance: .; d_gene: TRBD2; v_gene: TRBV5-4
CDR3aa: CASSSDRGRGQPQHF; CDR3nt: TGTGCCAGCAGCTCAGACAGGGGGCGAGGCCAGCCCCAGCATTTT; j_gene: TRBJ1-5; abundance: once; d_gene: TRBD1; v_gene: TRBV5-5
CDR3aa: CASSENLSNSPLHF; CDR3nt: TGTGCCAGCAGTGAAAACCTTAGCAACTCACCCCTCCACTTT; j_gene: TRBJ1-6; abundance: .; d_gene: .; v_gene: TRBV2
CDR3aa: CASSFESSGTSTDTQYF; CDR3nt: TGTGCCAGCAGTTTTGAGTCTAGCGGGACTAGCACAGATACGCAGTATTTT; j_gene: TRBJ2-3; abundance: .; d_gene: TRBD2; v_gene: TRBV28
CDR3aa: CASSSRSDSGNTIYF; CDR3nt: TGTGCCAGCAGCTCCCGCTCGGACTCTGGAAACACCATATATTTT; j_gene: TRBJ1-3; abundance: once; d_gene: .; v_gene: TRBV5-4
CDR3aa: CASSSAPRGPRDSPLHF; CDR3nt: TGTGCCAGCAGCTCGGCCCCCAGGGGGCCGCGGGATTCACCCCTCCACTTT; j_gene: TRBJ1-6; abundance: .; d_gene: TRBD1; v_gene: TRBV5-4
CDR3aa: CASSFNGANVLTF; CDR3nt: TGTGCCAGCAGTTTTAATGGGGCCAACGTCCTGACTTTC; j_gene: TRBJ2-6; abundance: few; d_gene: .; v_gene: TRBV12-3/TRBV12-4
CDR3aa: CASSQSAGSLAGYTF; CDR3nt: TGCGCCAGCAGCCAATCGGCAGGCTCCTTGGCCGGCTACACCTTC; j_gene: TRBJ1-2; abundance: once; d_gene: .; v_gene: TRBV4-1
CDR3aa: CASSATEGYTF; CDR3nt: TGTGCCAGCAGCGCCACGGAAGGCTACACCTTC; j_gene: TRBJ1-2; abundance: .; d_gene: .; v_gene: TRBV28
CDR3aa: CASSYGTSGRQFF; CDR3nt: TGTGCCAGCAGTTATGGGACTAGCGGGAGGCAGTTCTTC; j_gene: TRBJ2-1; abundance: .; d_gene: TRBD2; v_gene: TRBV6-2/TRBV6-3
CDR3aa: CASSYETGMPSTDTQYF; CDR3nt: TGTGCCAGCAGCTACGAAACGGGCATGCCAAGCACAGATACGCAGTATTTT; j_gene: TRBJ2-3; abundance: .; d_gene: .; v_gene: TRBV7-9
CDR3aa: CASSFHRNTGELFF; CDR3nt: TGCGCCAGCAGCTTTCATAGGAACACCGGGGAGCTGTTTTTT; j_gene: TRBJ2-2; abundance: .; d_gene: .; v_gene: TRBV5-1
CDR3aa: CASSLGHGVTQYF; CDR3nt: TGTGCCAGTAGTCTTGGGCATGGGGTTACGCAGTATTTT; j_gene: TRBJ2-3; abundance: .; d_gene: .; v_gene: TRBV19
CDR3aa: CASSQNQPQHF; CDR3nt: TGTGCCAGCAGTCAAAATCAGCCCCAGCATTTT; j_gene: TRBJ1-5; abundance: .; d_gene: .; v_gene: TRBV12-3/TRBV12-4
CDR3aa: CATSDRDRAETQYF; CDR3nt: TGTGCCACCAGTGACCGGGACAGGGCGGAGACCCAGTACTTC; j_gene: TRBJ2-5; abundance: .; d_gene: TRBD1; v_gene: TRBV24-1
CDR3aa: CASSQDFRTSGVVETQYF; CDR3nt: TGCGCCAGCAGCCAAGATTTTCGGACTAGCGGTGTTGTAGAGACCCAGTACTTC; j_gene: TRBJ2-5; abundance: .; d_gene: TRBD2; v_gene: TRBV4-1
CDR3aa: CASSPRGGAGKTQYF; CDR3nt: TGTGCCAGTAGTCCCCGCGGTGGTGCCGGCAAGACCCAGTACTTC; j_gene: TRBJ2-5; abundance: .; d_gene: .; v_gene: TRBV19
CDR3aa: CAVRGHRNTEAFF; CDR3nt: TGTGCCGTGCGGGGCCACAGGAACACTGAAGCTTTCTTT; j_gene: TRBJ1-1; abundance: .; d_gene: .; v_gene: TRBV19
CDR3aa: CASSLRQAEKLFF; CDR3nt: TGTGCCAGCAGTTTAAGACAGGCAGAAAAACTGTTTTTT; j_gene: TRBJ1-4; abundance: .; d_gene: .; v_gene: TRBV28
CDR3aa: CASSPPARGLAGDIDEQYF; CDR3nt: TGTGCCAGCAGTCCCCCTGCGAGGGGACTAGCGGGAGACATCGACGAGCAGTACTTC; j_gene: TRBJ2-7; abundance: .; d_gene: TRBD2; v_gene: TRBV28
CDR3aa: CASSRQENTEAFF; CDR3nt: TGTGCCAGCAGTCGACAGGAGAACACTGAAGCTTTCTTT; j_gene: TRBJ1-1; abundance: .; d_gene: .; v_gene: TRBV6-5
CDR3aa: CASSTHPGLPGNTEAFF; CDR3nt: TGTGCCAGCAGTACACATCCGGGACTTCCCGGGAACACTGAAGCTTTCTTT; j_gene: TRBJ1-1; abundance: .; d_gene: .; v_gene: TRBV6-2/TRBV6-3
CDR3aa: CASSPLTGRLNTEAFF; CDR3nt: TGTGCCAGCAGCCCTTTGACAGGGCGTCTGAACACTGAAGCTTTCTTT; j_gene: TRBJ1-1; abundance: .; d_gene: TRBD1; v_gene: TRBV7-9
CDR3aa: CASSSLRKYRADGYTF; CDR3nt: TGTGCCAGCAGCTCCCTTCGGAAGTATCGGGCGGATGGCTACACCTTC; j_gene: TRBJ1-2; abundance: .; d_gene: .; v_gene: TRBV7-2
CDR3aa: CATSDSGTGGPGELFF; CDR3nt: TGTGCCACCAGTGATTCCGGGACAGGGGGTCCCGGGGAGCTGTTTTTT; j_gene: TRBJ2-2; abundance: .; d_gene: TRBD1; v_gene: TRBV24-1
CDR3aa: CASSVEGAPGNTIYF; CDR3nt: TGTGCCAGCAGCGTAGAGGGGGCTCCTGGAAACACCATATATTTT; j_gene: TRBJ1-3; abundance: .; d_gene: TRBD1; v_gene: TRBV9
CDR3aa: CASSFTGNTEAFF; CDR3nt: TGTGCCAGCAGCTTCACTGGGAACACTGAAGCTTTCTTT; j_gene: TRBJ1-1; abundance: .; d_gene: .; v_gene: TRBV7-2
CDR3aa: CASSLRTNTDTQYF; CDR3nt: TGTGCCAGCAGTCTTAGGACTAACACAGATACGCAGTATTTT; j_gene: TRBJ2-3; abundance: .; d_gene: .; v_gene: TRBV6-5
CDR3aa: CASSDRQGLSGYTF; CDR3nt: TGTGCCAGCAGCGATAGACAGGGCCTAAGTGGCTACACCTTC; j_gene: TRBJ1-2; abundance: few; d_gene: TRBD1; v_gene: TRBV7-3
CDR3aa: CASAGTSAYNEQFF; CDR3nt: TGTGCCTCCGCCGGGACTAGCGCCTACAATGAGCAGTTCTTC; j_gene: TRBJ2-1; abundance: .; d_gene: TRBD2; v_gene: TRBV5-6
CDR3aa: CASSLAGGTVYNEKLFF; CDR3nt: TGTGCCAGCAGCTTGGCCGGCGGGACAGTTTATAATGAAAAACTGTTTTTT; j_gene: TRBJ1-4; abundance: .; d_gene: TRBD1; v_gene: TRBV5-6
CDR3aa: CASRPPHYGYTF; CDR3nt: TGTGCAAGTCGCCCCCCCCACTATGGCTACACCTTC; j_gene: TRBJ1-2; abundance: .; d_gene: .; v_gene: TRBV12-2
CDR3aa: CSVEGEIYGYTF; CDR3nt: TGCAGCGTTGAAGGGGAGATATATGGCTACACCTTC; j_gene: TRBJ1-2; abundance: .; d_gene: .; v_gene: TRBV29-1
CDR3aa: CASSQRTSGARVTYNEQFF; CDR3nt: TGTGCCAGCAGCCAAAGGACTAGCGGGGCGAGAGTTACCTACAATGAGCAGTTCTTC; j_gene: TRBJ2-1; abundance: few; d_gene: TRBD2; v_gene: TRBV4-2
CDR3aa: CASSYSRGSNRAFF; CDR3nt: TGTGCCAGCAGTTACTCGAGAGGGTCTAACCGGGCTTTCTTT; j_gene: TRBJ1-1; abundance: .; d_gene: .; v_gene: TRBV6-5
CDR3aa: CASSPTETSVGYTF; CDR3nt: TGTGCCAGCTCACCCACAGAGACATCGGTCGGCTACACCTTC; j_gene: TRBJ1-2; abundance: .; d_gene: .; v_gene: TRBV18
CDR3aa: CASRRIAGGETQYF; CDR3nt: TGTGCCAGCAGACGAATAGCGGGGGGAGAGACCCAGTACTTC; j_gene: TRBJ2-5; abundance: once; d_gene: TRBD2; v_gene: TRBV7-9
CDR3aa: CASSPPPGRPSYNEQFF; CDR3nt: TGTGCCAGTAGTCCCCCCCCGGGACGCCCCTCCTACAATGAGCAGTTCTTC; j_gene: TRBJ2-1; abundance: .; d_gene: .; v_gene: TRBV19
CDR3aa: CASRAGLAGLFEQYF; CDR3nt: TGTGCCAGCAGGGCGGGACTAGCGGGACTATTTGAGCAGTACTTC; j_gene: TRBJ2-7; abundance: .; d_gene: TRBD2; v_gene: TRBV6-6
CDR3aa: CASSLVSASNEQFF; CDR3nt: TGTGCCAGCAGCTTAGTCTCAGCGAGCAATGAGCAGTTCTTC; j_gene: TRBJ2-1; abundance: .; d_gene: .; v_gene: TRBV7-2
CDR3aa: CASKGEALGETQYF; CDR3nt: TGTGCCAGTAAGGGGGAGGCTCTAGGCGAGACCCAGTACTTC; j_gene: TRBJ2-5; abundance: .; d_gene: .; v_gene: TRBV19
CDR3aa: CASSSSRGGGANVLTF; CDR3nt: TGTGCCAGCAGCTCCTCACGAGGAGGGGGGGCCAACGTCCTGACTTTC; j_gene: TRBJ2-6; abundance: .; d_gene: .; v_gene: TRBV7-2
CDR3aa: CASRWDRGTDTQYF; CDR3nt: TGTGCCAGCAGATGGGACAGGGGCACAGATACGCAGTATTTT; j_gene: TRBJ2-3; abundance: few; d_gene: TRBD1; v_gene: TRBV27
CDR3aa: CASSQVLKGRRNTEAFF; CDR3nt: TGTGCCAGCAGCCAAGTCCTCAAGGGACGGAGGAACACTGAAGCTTTCTTT; j_gene: TRBJ1-1; abundance: .; d_gene: .; v_gene: TRBV14
CDR3aa: CASSYLGDYNEQFF; CDR3nt: TGTGCCAGCAGTTACCTTGGGGACTACAATGAGCAGTTCTTC; j_gene: TRBJ2-1; abundance: .; d_gene: .; v_gene: TRBV6-5
CDR3aa: CASSLDRGPEAFF; CDR3nt: TGCGCCAGCAGCTTGGACAGGGGCCCTGAAGCTTTCTTT; j_gene: TRBJ1-1; abundance: .; d_gene: TRBD1; v_gene: TRBV5-1
CDR3aa: CASSHPRTGEAFF; CDR3nt: TGTGCCAGCAGCCATCCCAGGACAGGGGAAGCTTTCTTT; j_gene: TRBJ1-1; abundance: .; d_gene: TRBD1; v_gene: TRBV4-2